These 22 T cell receptor beta chains originate from one sample sequenced in a study of vaccination and CD4 T cells after COVID-19 (dated by TCRdb to between 2021 and 2024). The treatment or condition label for this specimen denotes: approximately 9-day PBMC culture with coronavirus spike peptide pools or control peptides (ViraFEST assay). Which antigens these TCRs recognize remains unknown. The library was produced with PCR. Sequencing relied on an Illumina iSeq 100. DNA from cultured CD4+ T cells underwent TCR sequencing with the Oncomine TCR Beta short-read assay at the Johns Hopkins FTIC core. TCRdb ran its own pipeline on the public reads, namely fastp trimming at Q25 and MiXCR clone calling, and kept in-frame beta chains. Each entry is one CDR3 protein sequence, shown with its most common DNA and genes. The sample table holds some 16,000 distinct CDR3 sequences, of which roughly 36% were seen once. 20% to 25% of the sample belongs to the ten largest clones.

The source was CD4+ T cells from blood, cultured in vitro, collected before SARS-CoV-2 vaccination. These receptors came from a human donor who received a COVID-19 vaccine.

This sequence joins TRBV3-1 and TRBJ2-5; perhaps TRBD1 as D (6 bases). Germline V gene data show CDR1 as LGHDT and CDR2 as YNNKEL (reference sequence). This CDR3 comprises 16 residues. The germline V and J ends were trimmed by 2 bases and 0 bases, with 13 bases remaining between them. CDR3 sequence reads: CASSQNFGQYQETQYF. The CDR3 DNA reads as TGTGCCAGCAGCCAAAACTTTGGACAGTACCAAGAGACCCAGTACTTC.

This clonotype was counted a few times. The V and J genes are TRBV20-1 and TRBJ1-2; D is ambiguous. Germline assignment: CDR1 DFQATT and CDR2 SNEGSKA (reference sequence). V lost 4 bases and J 3 bases, leaving 12 bases between the germline ends. This CDR3 has 13 amino acids. Written as DNA, the CDR3 is TGCAGTGCTATAACCGGGGTTGACTATGGCTACACCTTC. It specifies CSAITGVDYGYTF.

This chain joins TRBV20-1 and TRBJ1-6, with TRBD1 matching 7 bases. CDR1 is DFQATT and CDR2 is SNEGSKA in the germline V gene (reference sequence). The CDR3 consists of 13 residues. V trimming: 6 bases; J trimming: 7 bases; junction bases outside the gene matches: 6. The CDR3 region has the DNA TGCAGTGCCGAGGGGGCGGGGAATTCACCCCTCCACTTT. Translation: CSAEGAGNSPLHF.

J is TRBJ2-7 and V is TRBV28; no definite D call. Deletions cut 5 bases from V and 5 bases from J, with 10 bases between. Germline CDR1 is MDHEN and CDR2 is SYDVKM. The CDR3 runs 12 residues. CDR3 amino acids: CASSLIENEQYF. The CDR3 coding sequence is TGTGCCAGCAGTCTAATAGAAAACGAGCAGTACTTC. The complete variable domain, with remaining parts taken from reference TRBV28 and TRBJ2-7, reads DVKVTQSSRYLVKRTGEKVFLECVQDMDHENMFWYRQDPGLGLRLIYFSYDVKMKEKGDIPEGYSVSREKKERFSLILESASTNQTSMYLCASSLIENEQYFGPGTRLTVT.

The chain couples TRBV9 to TRBJ2-1, with D possibly being TRBD1 or TRBD2 (5 bases each). The CDR3 sequence is 17 residues long. V shed 0 bases and J shed 0 bases, with 13 bases lying between them. The germline CDR1 and CDR2 sequences are SGDLS and YYNGEE. CDR3 nucleotide sequence: TGTGCCAGCAGCGTAGTTGGGACGTTGAGCTCCTACAATGAGCAGTTCTTC. This encodes CASSVVGTLSSYNEQFF.

This sequence joins TRBV12-5 and TRBJ2-3; the D gene is possibly TRBD2 (5 bases). The CDR3 is 12 residues long. Deletions cut 1 base from V and 6 bases from J, with 5 bases between. CDR1 and CDR2 (germline): LGHNT, FRNRAP. In nucleotides, the CDR3 is TGTGCTAGTGGTTTGGCGGGGGATACGCAGTATTTT. It encodes CASGLAGDTQYF. Variable domain in full (rest from reference TRBV12-5 and TRBJ2-3): DARVTQTPRHKVTEMGQEVTMRCQPILGHNTVFWYRQTMMQGLELLAYFRNRAPLDDSGMPKDRFSAEMPDATLATLKIQPSEPRDSAVYFCASGLAGDTQYFGPGTRLTVL.

This clonotype was seen more than once but under ten times. The rearrangement uses TRBV24-1 and TRBJ2-1; maybe TRBD2 (5 bases). CDR3 length: 16 amino acids. The V and J ends lost 1 base and 1 base respectively, with 10 bases between them. CDR1 and CDR2 from the germline V gene are KGHDR and SFDVKD. CDR3 coding DNA: TGTGCCACCAGTGATTTTAACAGCGGATCCTACAATGAGCAGTTCTTC. Translating it yields CATSDFNSGSYNEQFF.

The V gene is TRBV6-5, the J gene TRBJ1-1; D is undetermined. Germline V gives CDR1 MNHEY, CDR2 SVGAGI. The CDR3 loop spans 13 amino acids. Trimming removed 2 bases at V and 4 bases at J, with 8 bases between. CDR3 amino acids: CASSYRPGTEAFF. CDR3 in DNA: TGTGCCAGCAGTTACCGTCCGGGCACTGAAGCTTTCTTT.

The chain employs TRBV7-9 and TRBJ1-2; 7 bases match TRBD1. Germline CDR1 is SEHNR and CDR2 is FQNEAQ (reference sequence). The CDR3 spans 14 residues. V shed 2 bases and J 3 bases; nucleotides not matched to a gene: 3. The CDR3: CASSLRQGDYGYTF. DNA of the CDR3: TGTGCCAGCAGCTTACGTCAGGGGGACTATGGCTACACCTTC.

This chain uses TRBV6-1 with TRBJ2-1; D might be TRBD2 (6 bases). Germline CDR1 reads MNHNS; CDR2 reads SASEGT. This CDR3 has 17 amino acids. Trimming removed 6 bases from V and 5 bases from J, with 23 bases in between. Here the CDR3 reads CASSKTTGLPGNNEQFF. CDR3 in DNA: TGTGCCAGCAGCAAAACTACCGGACTACCGGGGAACAATGAGCAGTTCTTC.

The chain uses TRBV6-5 and TRBJ2-7; TRBD2 matches at 14 bases. J lost 5 bases, V lost 2 bases, and 2 bases had no gene match. The CDR3 has 15 amino acids. Germline CDR1 reads MNHEY; CDR2 reads SVGAGI. CDR3 in DNA: TGTGCCAGCAGTTACCGACTAGCGGGGGGGAACGAGCAGTACTTC. Protein product: CASSYRLAGGNEQYF.

A few counts support this clonotype. The J gene is TRBJ2-5, the V gene TRBV4-2; TRBD1 might be the D (6 bases). V dropped 0 bases and J dropped 4 bases, with 9 bases sitting between them. Per germline, CDR1 LGHNA and CDR2 YNFKEQ. The CDR3 totals 14 residues. The CDR3 sequence is CASSQDLRGETQYF. CDR3 DNA sequence: TGTGCCAGCAGCCAAGATCTCAGGGGAGAGACCCAGTACTTC.

A few counts support this clonotype. The chain has TRBV10-3 and TRBJ2-7; possibly TRBD1 for D (5 bases). This CDR3 comprises 14 residues. V lost 2 bases to trimming and J lost 0 bases, with 8 bases between them. Germline CDR1 ENHRY, CDR2 SYGVKD. CDR3 region: CAISEGRDSYEQYF. The CDR3 bases are TGTGCCATCAGTGAGGGCAGGGACTCCTACGAGCAGTACTTC.

DNA for the CDR3: TGCAGTGCCGATGGTCCGGCTAGGGATCAGCCCCAGCATTTT. It codes for CSADGPARDQPQHF. This chain uses TRBV20-1 with TRBJ1-5, with no clear D. This CDR3 is built from 14 residues. V lost 6 bases, J lost 5 bases, and 17 bases lay in between. Germline V gene data show CDR1 as DFQATT and CDR2 as SNEGSKA (reference sequence).

The rearrangement uses TRBV6-5 and TRBJ1-4; 8 bases agree with TRBD1. Trimming at V came to 0 bases and at J to 7 bases, leaving 4 bases not matched to a gene. There are 15 residues in the CDR3. CDR1 is MNHEY, CDR2 SVGAGI, per germline. The CDR3 region is CASSYSRDRREKLFF. CDR3 DNA: TGTGCCAGCAGTTACTCGAGGGACAGGCGTGAAAAACTGTTTTTT.

The chain couples TRBV10-2 to TRBJ2-7; TRBD2 matches 9 bases. The CDR3 loop spans 14 amino acids. Losses at the gene ends were 3 bases for V and 6 bases for J; bases not matched to a gene: 6. The germline CDR1 and CDR2 sequences are WSHSY and SAAADI. CDR3 nucleotide sequence: TGCGCCAGCAGTGATACCGGGACTAGCCGCGAGCAGTACTTC. Amino acid sequence: CASSDTGTSREQYF.

This clonotype turned up a few times. V and J are TRBV12-3 or TRBV12-4 and TRBJ1-1; TRBD1 matches at 9 bases. There are 14 residues in the CDR3. V dropped 5 bases and J dropped 5; count of bases not matched to a gene: 6. In DNA form, the CDR3 reads TGTGCCAGCAGTCCGGGACAGGGATGGACTGAAGCTTTCTTT. Its translation: CASSPGQGWTEAFF.

This sequence joins TRBV5-1 and TRBJ2-3, with D hard to call. V gave up 0 bases and J gave up 0 bases, with 8 bases separating them. Germline values: CDR1 SGHRS, CDR2 YFSETQ. This CDR3 is built from 15 residues. The CDR3 protein is CASSLAGASTDTQYF. The CDR3 nucleotides read TGCGCCAGCAGCTTGGCGGGCGCTAGCACAGATACGCAGTATTTT.

The chain employs TRBV14 and TRBJ1-2; D gene uncertain. This CDR3 region has 13 residues. Germline V gene lookup returns CDR1 SGHDN and CDR2 FVKESK. V gave up 1 base and J gave up 8 bases, with 11 bases separating them. The CDR3 region has the DNA TGTGCCAGCAGCCAAGCAGGTCGAGGAGGCTACACCTTC. Protein product: CASSQAGRGGYTF.

The chain recombines TRBV20-1 with TRBJ2-7; 14 bases are a match to TRBD2. The V gene end was trimmed by 4 bases and the J gene end by 6 bases; junction bases not matched to a gene: 11. Germline CDR1 and CDR2: DFQATT and SNEGSKA (reference sequence). This CDR3 has 16 amino acids. For the CDR3, the DNA is TGCAGTGCTAACGGACTAGCGGGGGGCCTCGTGGGCGAGCAGTACTTC. Its translation is CSANGLAGGLVGEQYF.

This clonotype is medium-sized (0.01 to 0.1%) by share. The V gene is TRBV15, the J gene TRBJ1-1; D is uncertain. This CDR3 region has 16 residues. Trimming pared 0 bases from V and 0 bases from J, leaving 11 bases between. Germline V gene sequence: CDR1 LNHNV, CDR2 YYDKDF (reference sequence). CDR3 protein: CATSRDFGEMNTEAFF. CDR3 nucleotides: TGTGCCACCAGCAGAGATTTTGGGGAAATGAACACTGAAGCTTTCTTT.

In its sample, this clonotype was seen a few times. The chain uses TRBV5-1 and TRBJ2-3, with 9 bases fitting TRBD1. V was pared by 3 bases and J by 1 base, with 0 bases of the junction left unmatched. The germline CDR1 and CDR2 sequences are SGHRS and YFSETQ. The CDR3 consists of 14 residues. The CDR3 sequence is CASSWTGGTDTQYF. The CDR3 DNA is TGCGCCAGCAGCTGGACAGGGGGCACAGATACGCAGTATTTT.